This T cell receptor beta chain was documented in a study of Ad26.COV2.S vaccination and SARS-CoV-2 variants. Trimming took 5 bases from V and 7 from J; bases not matched to a gene: 14. Per germline, CDR1 SEHNR and CDR2 FQNEAQ (reference sequence). The CDR3 has 17 amino acids. The data were produced by immunoSEQ multiplex PCR, yet TCRdb's version contains in-frame clones alone and is incomplete. The sample contains 320,000 or so clones, about nine tenths of which appear only once. Sample treatment: around 19 received Ad26.COV2.S at low or high dose, single or two shots; roughly 5 received placebo; per-sample allocation not given. Sampling occurred on day 63 after the first vaccine or placebo injection. Whoever gave the sample was an adult aged 18-55 years in Boston.

This clonotype was sampled from a person aged 18-65 years who received the Ad26.COV2.S COVID-19 vaccine or a placebo. The chain links TRBV7-9 to TRBJ1-5; 10 nucleotides align to TRBD1. Sample: peripheral blood, taken in a trial of Ad26.COV2.S vaccine versus placebo. The CDR3 here is CASSLLAGQGIEQPQHF. The CDR3 DNA reads TGTGCCAGCAGCCTCCTTGCGGGACAGGGGATAGAGCAGCCCCAGCATTTT.